This T cell receptor beta chain was captured by sequencing in a study of T-cell reconstitution after alpha-beta-depleted transplantation in children. Study-level findings and limits: About two months after transplant, alpha-beta T cells reportedly came from several hundred expanded graft clones.

This CDR3 has 12 residues. Deletions cut 5 bases from V and 5 bases from J, with 12 bases between. Germline CDR1 and CDR2: DFQATT and SNEGSKA (reference sequence). Concerning this clonotype: Its antigen is as yet unknown.

Unique molecular identifiers were built into the TCRbeta library. TCRdb re-called the PCR reads with MiXCR, one entry per CDR3 protein. This sample has a few hundred thousand distinct CDR3 sequences, with 10% found just once. The rearrangement joins TRBV20-1 to TRBJ2-5, with D possibly being TRBD1 (6 bases). The material was PBMCs, obtained before TCRalphabeta/CD19-depleted stem cell transplant. This TCR was sampled from a boy in the first two years of life with acute myeloid leukemia, due to receive a stem cell transplant. The CDR3 DNA is TGCAGTGCTCTACAGGGAAGGGAGACCCAGTACTTC. Translated, it gives CSALQGRETQYF.